This TCR beta chain appears in the sequencing data of a study of monozygotic twins with inflammatory bowel disease (dated by TCRdb to about 2019). Regarding the research as a whole: The full study comprised 28 monozygotic twin pairs: nine German pairs (four IBD-concordant, five IBD-discordant) and 19 IBD-discordant Danish pairs. The search for disease-associated traits relied mainly on comparing, within discordant pairs, IBD patients with their genetically identical healthy co-twins. Each individual had, on average, about 151 000 unique TCRalpha sequences and 181 000 unique TCRbeta sequences available for analysis. What the study reported, not specific to this receptor: Concordant and discordant twins showed no difference in repertoire similarity, possibly because of limited statistical power. Because patients were on differing immunosuppressive treatments, the repertoires may have picked up extra background noise and inter-individual variability. Different T cell subtypes could not be distinguished in the analysis. No single strong signal or clonotype linked to IBD turned up in the results, so the idea that one exists was not supported. A decrease in TCRbeta repertoire diversity, as measured by inverse Simpson index, was observed in IBD patients compared with their healthy co-twins. Fewer clonotypes were shared with other individuals by IBD patients than by healthy twins, most markedly in patients showing signs of disease activity.

Comment on this clonotype: What antigen it recognizes has not been identified.

From each donor, an approximately 2.5 ml peripheral blood sample was collected into PAXgene tubes and stored at -80 degrees C. Without T cell sorting, total RNA was isolated from whole blood using the PAXgene blood miRNA kit on an automated QIAcube. Deep TCRalpha and TCRbeta repertoire profiling with unique molecular barcoding was performed on peripheral blood of monozygotic twin pairs concordant or discordant for inflammatory bowel disease. For every twin pair, smoking habits were documented, and each individual was categorised as a current, former or never smoker. Libraries came from 5' RACE. For each TCR library, approximately 4,000 ng of total RNA was used. For each sample, cDNA synthesis with SMARTScribe reverse transcriptase was split into eight separate reactions. Unique molecular identifiers containing a 6-nucleotide sample barcode were introduced through template switching during cDNA synthesis. Two nested PCRs of approximately 16 and 10 cycles amplified the TCRalpha and TCRbeta cDNA, and bead purification followed each PCR. Before amplification, the cDNA was treated with uracil DNA-glycosylase and purified using the QIAquick PCR purification kit. The second PCR was the step at which Illumina TruSeq-compatible adapters and sample-specific barcodes were added. TapeStation and Qubit were used to check library quality and concentration, and around 5.3 ng of each library was pooled. Sequencing of the pooled libraries was done on an Illumina HiSeq2500 single-index Rapid Run using custom sequencing primers and 2 x 100 bp reads. In the paper's pipeline: MiGEC version 1.2.6 was used for UMI-based consensus assembly, which corrected PCR and sequencing errors. V(D)J alignment, clonotype assembly and CDR3 extraction were performed with MiXCR version 2.1.1. Normalisation of gene usage, clonotype sharing and MAIT/NKT TCR abundance was achieved by analysing the top 1000, 10 000 and 20 000 clonotypes per sample. After downsampling to 27 000 UMIs, diversity was calculated as the inverse Simpson index using the vegan R package. Paired Mann-Whitney U tests on discordant twin pairs were used, with Benjamini-Hochberg multiple-testing correction. Through TCRdb reprocessing, the reads give one entry per CDR3 protein sequence; DNA is omitted. The V and J calls follow TCRdb's processing rather than the paper's. This sample's table lists about 380,000 distinct CDR3 sequences. The ten most abundant clones make up just over 2.5% of the sample.

The TCR sequence derives from a human donor with ulcerative colitis or Crohn's disease, or a healthy co-twin of an affected twin (not recorded which). The material sequenced was blood.

CDR3 loop: CRGQEAVGNYGYTF. The rearranged chain carries TRBV20-1 and TRBJ1-2; TCRdb calls TRBD1, which cannot be checked without DNA. CDR1 DFQATT and CDR2 SNEGSKA are derived from the germline V gene (reference sequence). The CDR3 has 14 amino acids, counting the end cysteine and phenylalanine. No DNA is given.